These 30 T cell receptor beta chains came from one sample sequenced in a study of blood T cell repertoires in COVID-19. Here immunoSEQ multiplex PCR was the method, and the copy in TCRdb shows in-frame clones only, minus some. Among about 400,000 clones, 80% to 90% were seen once, and the ten largest hold 1% to 1.5%. The sequencing sample was made of peripheral blood. The receptors stem from a man in his forties with acute or convalescent COVID-19.

The chain joins TRBV27 to TRBJ2-2, with 10 bases aligning to TRBD2. V dropped 5 bases and J dropped 5; count of bases not matched to a gene: 5. This CDR3 comprises 15 residues. The germline CDR1 and CDR2 sequences are MNHEY and SMNVEV (reference sequence). CDR3 sequence reads: CASSLAGEATGELFF. The CDR3 DNA reads as TGTGCCAGCAGTCTAGCGGGAGAAGCGACCGGGGAGCTGTTTTTT.

The V gene is TRBV12-3 or TRBV12-4, the J gene TRBJ1-2, with 8 positions matching TRBD1. The CDR3 length is 13 residues. V shed 5 bases and J 5 bases; nucleotides not matched to a gene: 4. DNA of the CDR3: TGTGCCAGCAGTCCCGGGACAGGTTATGGCTACACCTTC. Its protein product is CASSPGTGYGYTF.

The chain joins TRBV6-6 to TRBJ2-7; 8 nucleotides agree with TRBD1. The germline gives CDR1 MNHNY, CDR2 SVGAGI (reference sequence). J lost 0 bases, V lost 6 bases, and 4 bases had no gene match. The CDR3 spans 14 residues. DNA for the CDR3: TGTGCCAGCAGCGTCGGACAGGGCTCCTACGAGCAGTACTTC. Translated, it gives CASSVGQGSYEQYF.

The chain combines TRBV4-2 with TRBJ2-7, with 9 positions matching TRBD1. There are 15 residues in the CDR3. J lost 4 bases, V lost 3 bases, and 7 bases had no gene match. Germline assignment: CDR1 LGHNA and CDR2 YNFKEQ. The CDR3 nucleotides read TGTGCCAGCAGCCACACAGGGGGCACCTCTTACGAGCAGTACTTC. Its translation: CASSHTGGTSYEQYF.

The V and J genes are TRBV28 and TRBJ1-2; TRBD1 might be the D (5 bases). V was clipped by 7 bases and J by 3 bases, with 9 bases between them. Looked up from germline, CDR1 is MDHEN and CDR2 is SYDVKM. This CDR3 is 12 amino acids long. CDR3 sequence reads: CASNLGDYGYTF. The CDR3 DNA follows: TGTGCCAGCAACTTAGGGGACTATGGCTACACCTTC.

V usage is TRBV5-1 and J usage is TRBJ2-7, with D perhaps TRBD1 (5 bases). The CDR3 consists of 14 residues. V was cut by 0 bases and J by 3 bases, with 10 bases left in between. Germline V gives CDR1 SGHRS, CDR2 YFSETQ. This CDR3 is CASSLASGLYEQYF. The CDR3 region has the DNA TGCGCCAGCAGCTTGGCCTCAGGGCTCTACGAGCAGTACTTC.

This clone came up once. V and J are TRBV7-8 and TRBJ2-7; 10 bases map to TRBD1. Per germline, CDR1 SGHVS and CDR2 FQNEAQ. Losses at the gene ends were 5 bases for V and 3 bases for J; bases not matched to a gene: 10. The CDR3 totals 16 residues. The CDR3: CASSQLKRTGGYEQYF. The CDR3 coding sequence is TGTGCCAGCAGCCAACTTAAAAGGACAGGGGGCTACGAGCAGTACTTC.

This clone was seen only once. This rearrangement joins TRBV4-2 to TRBJ1-1; D may be TRBD1 (6 bases). CDR3 size: 17 residues. Trimming shortened V by 0 bases and J by 0 bases, and 14 bases separated the two germline ends. The germline gives CDR1 LGHNA, CDR2 YNFKEQ. CDR3 in DNA: TGTGCCAGCAGCCAAGATCGCGACAGGCTTATGAACACTGAAGCTTTCTTT. Translation gives CASSQDRDRLMNTEAFF.

The chain uses TRBV28 and TRBJ2-2; D not resolved. The germline V gene has CDR1 MDHEN and CDR2 SYDVKM. V was pared by 6 bases and J by 4 bases, with 15 bases between. The CDR3 is made up of 15 amino acids. The CDR3 DNA follows: TGTGCCAGCAGCGTGTACAGAGTTGGCACCGGGGAGCTGTTTTTT. Amino acid sequence: CASSVYRVGTGELFF.

The genes are TRBV5-1 and TRBJ2-7; D is possibly TRBD1 (7 bases). The CDR3 extends over 14 amino acids. The V gene lost 7 bases and the J gene lost 2 bases, with 16 bases spanning the gap. Germline V gives CDR1 SGHRS, CDR2 YFSETQ. DNA of the CDR3: TGCGCCAGCTCTGGAGGGGGCCCACCCTACGAGCAGTACTTC. It specifies CASSGGGPPYEQYF. The full variable domain, with the rest looked up from reference TRBV5-1 and TRBJ2-7, is KAGVTQTPRYLIKTRGQQVTLSCSPISGHRSVSWYQQTPGQGLQFLFEYFSETQRNKGNFPGRFSGRQFSNSRSEMNVSTLELGDSALYLCASSGGGPPYEQYFGPGTRLTVT.

J is TRBJ2-5 and V is TRBV7-9, with 10 nucleotides matching TRBD1. The CDR3 is 16 residues long. From germline, CDR1 is SEHNR and CDR2 FQNEAQ (reference sequence). Trimming took 0 bases from V and 5 from J; bases not matched to a gene: 6. The CDR3 nucleotides are TGTGCCAGCAGCTTAGCTTTTGGACAGGGGGTGGAGACCCAGTACTTC. Encoded protein: CASSLAFGQGVETQYF.

V and J are TRBV25-1 and TRBJ2-1, with 7 positions matching TRBD2. This CDR3 has 11 residues. V gave up 8 bases and J gave up 6 bases; unmatched junction bases: 1. CDR1 MGHDK and CDR2 SYGVNS come from the germline V gene. CDR3 amino acids: CASGLVNEQFF. The CDR3, as DNA: TGTGCCAGCGGACTAGTCAATGAGCAGTTCTTC.

This clone was counted once. V and J are TRBV18 and TRBJ1-1, with D unresolved. This CDR3 region has 16 residues. V was shortened by 0 bases and J by 0 bases, with 11 bases between the two germline ends. Per the germline V gene, CDR1 is KGHSH and CDR2 is LQKENI. The CDR3 DNA reads as TGTGCCAGCTCACCACCGGCGAGGGAATTGAACACTGAAGCTTTCTTT. This translates into CASSPPARELNTEAFF.

The chain links TRBV27 to TRBJ2-7, with 7 nucleotides matching TRBD1. This CDR3 has 15 amino acids. Trimming removed 5 bases from V and 2 bases from J; junction bases left unmatched: 9. Germline CDR1 is MNHEY and CDR2 is SMNVEV (reference sequence). CDR3 bases: TGTGCCAGCAGTACCACGGGGACAGATGCCTACGAGCAGTACTTC. It yields the protein CASSTTGTDAYEQYF.

CDR3 DNA sequence: TGTGCCACCAGCAGAGACATAGCGGGGGCGGGCGAGCAGTACTTC. Translating it yields CATSRDIAGAGEQYF. The V and J genes are TRBV15 and TRBJ2-7, with 9 bases aligning to TRBD2. Trimming at V came to 0 bases and at J to 6 bases, leaving 6 bases not matched to a gene. The CDR3 contains 15 residues. Germline CDR1 reads LNHNV; CDR2 reads YYDKDF (reference sequence).

V is TRBV6-6 and J is TRBJ2-5, with 7 bases matching TRBD2. CDR1 MNHNY and CDR2 SVGAGI come from the germline V gene (reference sequence). Losses at the gene ends were 6 bases for V and 4 bases for J; bases not matched to a gene: 14. The CDR3 is 16 amino acids. In nucleotides, the CDR3 is TGTGCCAGCAGAGAAAGTATTGGGGTAGCGGGAGAGACCCAGTACTTC. Translation: CASRESIGVAGETQYF.

The chain couples TRBV12-3 or TRBV12-4 to TRBJ1-1; D unclear. Trimming cost V 3 bases and J 8 bases, with 10 bases left between them. The CDR3 is made up of 12 amino acids. The CDR3 DNA is TGTGCCAGCAGTTTGAGGGTAAGAGAAGCTTTCTTT. Translated, it gives CASSLRVREAFF.

J is TRBJ2-1 and V is TRBV5-1, with 13 bases identical to TRBD2. V was clipped by 2 bases and J by 0 bases; unmatched bases: 8. The CDR3 runs 19 residues. In germline, CDR1 is SGHRS, CDR2 YFSETQ. In nucleotides, the CDR3 is TGCGCCAGCAGCTTCCGACTAGCGGGGGGCCTAAGCTCCTACAATGAGCAGTTCTTC. Translating gives CASSFRLAGGLSSYNEQFF.

The chain links TRBV30 to TRBJ1-2, with D perhaps matching TRBD1 (5 bases). This CDR3 is built from 13 residues. V lost 3 bases and J 2 bases, leaving 10 bases between the germline ends. In germline, CDR1 is GTSNPN, CDR2 SVGIG (reference sequence). CDR3 protein: CAWSRQTNYGYTF. The CDR3 region has the DNA TGTGCCTGGAGCCGACAGACCAACTATGGCTACACCTTC.

V gene TRBV25-1 combines with J gene TRBJ2-3, with TRBD2 as a possible D gene (5 bases). With 3 bases removed from V and 5 bases from J, the gap between germline ends came to 12 bases. Germline CDR1 MGHDK, CDR2 SYGVNS. This CDR3 has 14 residues. This CDR3 is CASSDTRVQDTQYF. CDR3 DNA: TGTGCCAGCAGTGATACTAGAGTGCAAGATACGCAGTATTTT.

This clone came up once. J is TRBJ1-3 and V is TRBV5-4; TRBD1 matches at 8 bases. With V trimmed by 0 bases and J by 2 bases, 1 base remained unmatched. The CDR3 loop spans 15 amino acids. Germline CDR1 SGHNT, CDR2 YYREEE (reference sequence). The CDR3 is CASSLAGGTGNTIYF. CDR3 sequence (DNA): TGTGCCAGCAGCTTGGCAGGGGGCACTGGAAACACCATATATTTT.

V and J are TRBV4-1 and TRBJ2-1; tentative D call: TRBD1 (5 bases). This CDR3 comprises 17 residues. Germline-derived CDR1 and CDR2 are MGHRA and YSYEKL. V shed 1 base and J shed 8 bases, with 21 bases lying between them. CDR3 amino acids: CASSQVAGPGRGHEQFF. CDR3 in DNA: TGCGCCAGCAGCCAAGTCGCAGGGCCAGGTAGGGGTCATGAGCAGTTCTTC.

This clone was detected once. V gene TRBV12-3 or TRBV12-4 combines with J gene TRBJ2-3; no firm D call. Trimming removed 2 bases at V and 0 bases at J, with 3 bases between. This CDR3 region has 13 residues. The CDR3 sequence: CASSLSSTDTQYF. CDR3 in DNA: TGTGCCAGCAGTTTAAGCAGCACAGATACGCAGTATTTT.

The rearrangement joins TRBV25-1 to TRBJ2-6; the D is unclear. CDR1 MGHDK and CDR2 SYGVNS come from the germline V gene. The CDR3 loop spans 18 amino acids. Trimming took 2 bases from V and 0 from J, leaving 14 bases between them. This chain's CDR3 is CASSESVRLRSGANVLTF. The CDR3 nucleotides are TGTGCCAGCAGTGAAAGTGTGAGACTGCGCTCTGGGGCCAACGTCCTGACTTTC.

This rearrangement joins TRBV27 to TRBJ1-5; no reliable D call. Between the trimmed V and J ends, which lost 3 bases and 0 bases, there was a span of 6 bases. The germline V gene has CDR1 MNHEY and CDR2 SMNVEV (reference sequence). The CDR3 consists of 14 residues. The DNA for the CDR3 is TGTGCCAGCAGTTTCAGTTATAGCAATCAGCCCCAGCATTTT. It specifies CASSFSYSNQPQHF.

The chain couples TRBV30 to TRBJ1-1; D gene unclear. V was clipped by 2 bases and J by 7 bases, with 14 bases between them. The CDR3 runs to 13 residues. Germline V lookup: CDR1 GTSNPN, CDR2 SVGIG (reference sequence). DNA for the CDR3: TGTGCCTGGAGTTTGGTGGCTGTTGGTGAAGCTTTCTTT. It yields the protein CAWSLVAVGEAFF.

Concerning this clone itself: The same CDR3 is also encoded by other DNA sequences in this sample. The chain has TRBV4-3 and TRBJ2-1, with D perhaps TRBD1 (6 bases). The germline V and J ends were trimmed by 1 base and 0 bases, with 7 bases remaining between them. CDR1 and CDR2 (germline): LGHNA, YSLEER. There are 15 residues in the CDR3. CDR3 region: CASSQGTASYNEQFF. The CDR3 DNA follows: TGCGCCAGCAGCCAAGGGACAGCCTCCTACAATGAGCAGTTCTTC.

This chain joins TRBV27 and TRBJ2-7, with D possibly matching TRBD1 (6 bases). The CDR3 extends over 12 amino acids. Germline loops: CDR1 MNHEY, CDR2 SMNVEV (reference sequence). The V and J ends lost 10 bases and 5 bases respectively, with 15 bases between them. CDR3 DNA sequence: TGTGCCACCAAAACAGGGTTAGACGAGCAGTACTTC. It encodes CATKTGLDEQYF.

This clone was found a few times. The chain combines TRBV5-8 with TRBJ1-5; D unresolved. The CDR3 is 16 residues long. Germline loops: CDR1 SGHTS, CDR2 YDEGEE. V was clipped by 2 bases and J by 1 base, with 13 bases between them. The CDR3 is CASSFAGSPSNQPQHF. As DNA, the CDR3 is TGTGCCAGCAGCTTCGCGGGGAGCCCCAGCAATCAGCCCCAGCATTTT.

The chain couples TRBV11-2 to TRBJ1-3; no reliable D call. V was cut by 5 bases and J by 6 bases, with 2 bases left in between. Germline loops: CDR1 SGHAT, CDR2 FQNNGV. This CDR3 is built from 10 residues. Here the CDR3 reads CASSQNTIYF. The CDR3 DNA follows: TGTGCCAGCAGCCAAAACACCATATATTTT.